This TCR beta chain was sequenced in a study of regulatory T cells in long-lasting Graves disease. Study details: Graves' patients with a new diagnosis had received antithyroid drugs under 3 months.

General study findings and limits: Persistent cases of Graves' showed reduced TCR diversity relative to newly diagnosed patients.

This clonotype was found a few times. No antigen is known for it. Arm-PCR of CDR3 regions and iRepertoire HTBI primers were the basis on which TCR beta libraries were built. From the multiplex PCR reads, TCRdb called clonotypes with MiXCR, one entry per CDR3 protein. The sample lists 350,000 to 450,000 distinct CDR3 sequences; about 15% were seen once. Time point specified: newly diagnosed GD, antithyroid drugs for less than 3 months. PBMCs were the source of the RNA used for TCR sequencing. The patients were drawn from one endocrinology department in Xi'an, China. The CDR3 contains 15 residues. CDR1 and CDR2 from the germline V gene are DFQATT and SNEGSKA (reference sequence). The V end lost 4 bases, the J end lost 2 bases, and 15 bases lay between the germline ends. This sample also belongs to another study, concerning T cells in Graves' hyperthyroidism and ophthalmopathy. From that second work: The study excluded patients with uncontrolled infection, other autoimmune disease, pregnancy or lactation.

The specimen was peripheral blood mononuclear cells (PBMCs), collected at new diagnosis, from a patient treated with antithyroid drugs. The chain is built from TRBV20-1 and TRBJ1-5, with a possible D match to TRBD1 (6 bases). This receptor was taken from a woman in her twenties or thirties with Graves disease. This CDR3 is CSATRAGVGNQPQHF. As DNA, the CDR3 is TGCAGTGCTACCCGGGCAGGGGTTGGCAATCAGCCCCAGCATTTT.